The source of this T cell receptor beta chain is a study of blood T cells in healthy people across ages. V shed 5 bases and J shed 1 base, with 16 bases lying between them. From germline, CDR1 is MDHEN and CDR2 SYDVKM. This CDR3 contains 16 residues. Then a second PCR, running about 6 to 12 cycles, was carried out with a sample-barcoded 5' primer and a J-beta primer mix. Each CDR3 protein is one row after TCRdb ran MiXCR on the 5' RACE reads. The sample records about a million distinct CDR3 sequences, roughly half being singletons. Peripheral blood from each donor was collected in a volume of about 10 milliliters.

The chain carries TRBV28 and TRBJ2-3; perhaps TRBD2 as D (6 bases). The sample taken for sequencing was blood. This clonotype was sampled from a woman aged 60-75 years in good health. In nucleotides, the CDR3 is TGTGCCAGCAGTCCCCCCCGACTAGGCGGCACAGATACGCAGTATTTT. Its translation: CASSPPRLGGTDTQYF.